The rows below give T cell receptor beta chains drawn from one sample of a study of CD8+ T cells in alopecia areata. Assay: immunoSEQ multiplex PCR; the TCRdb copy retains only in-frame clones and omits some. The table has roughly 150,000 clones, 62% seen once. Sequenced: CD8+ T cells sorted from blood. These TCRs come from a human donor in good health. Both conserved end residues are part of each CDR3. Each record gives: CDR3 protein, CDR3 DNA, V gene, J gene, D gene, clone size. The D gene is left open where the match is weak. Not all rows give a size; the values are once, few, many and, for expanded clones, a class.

CDR3: CASSFYGQGYEQYF
DNA: TGTGCCAGCAGCTTTTACGGACAGGGCTACGAGCAGTACTTC
V: TRBV13
J: TRBJ2-7
D: TRBD1
size: -

CDR3: CASSFPTRNEQFF
DNA: TGTGCCAGCAGCTTCCCGACTAGGAATGAGCAGTTCTTC
V: TRBV7-8
J: TRBJ2-1
D: -
size: -

CDR3: CASSKWASGSTDTQYF
DNA: TGTGCCAGCAGCAAGTGGGCTAGCGGGAGCACAGATACGCAGTATTTT
V: TRBV5-6
J: TRBJ2-3
D: TRBD2
size: -

CDR3: CASGDNPWDEQFF
DNA: TGTGCCTCCGGGGACAATCCTTGGGATGAGCAGTTCTTC
V: TRBV15
J: TRBJ2-1
D: -
size: few

CDR3: CASSFGTESEQYF
DNA: TGCGCCAGCAGCTTCGGGACAGAAAGCGAGCAGTACTTC
V: TRBV5-1
J: TRBJ2-7
D: TRBD1
size: -

CDR3: CASSFSGSMDTQYF
DNA: TGTGCCAGCAGTTTCAGCGGGAGTATGGATACGCAGTATTTT
V: TRBV27
J: TRBJ2-3
D: TRBD2
size: -

CDR3: CASSYMESGDEQFF
DNA: TGTGCCAGCAGTTATATGGAAAGTGGGGATGAGCAGTTCTTC
V: TRBV6-5
J: TRBJ2-1
D: -
size: -

CDR3: CASSFGQGNTEAFF
DNA: TGTGCCAGCAGCTTTGGACAGGGGAACACTGAAGCTTTCTTT
V: TRBV5-6
J: TRBJ1-1
D: TRBD1
size: -

CDR3: CSVGRVQFF
DNA: TGCAGCGTTGGCAGAGTGCAGTTCTTC
V: TRBV29-1
J: TRBJ2-1
D: -
size: few

CDR3: CASSLTSGSRNEQFF
DNA: TGTGCCAGCAGCCTCACTAGCGGGAGTCGCAATGAGCAGTTCTTC
V: TRBV6-5
J: TRBJ2-1
D: TRBD2
size: -

CDR3: CASSEPGSSTYEQYF
DNA: TGTGCCAGCAGTGAACCCGGCAGCTCTACCTACGAGCAGTACTTC
V: TRBV28
J: TRBJ2-7
D: -
size: -

CDR3: CATRGTGSNEQFF
DNA: TGTGCCACCAGGGGGACAGGGAGCAATGAGCAGTTCTTC
V: TRBV7-9
J: TRBJ2-1
D: TRBD1
size: -

CDR3: CASSENIPTGVNYGYTF
DNA: TGTGCCAGCAGTGAAAACATACCGACTGGAGTTAACTATGGCTACACCTTC
V: TRBV25-1
J: TRBJ1-2
D: -
size: -

CDR3: CASSVVEKILNTEAFF
DNA: TGTGCCAGCAGCGTAGTCGAGAAGATTCTGAACACTGAAGCTTTCTTT
V: TRBV9
J: TRBJ1-1
D: -
size: -

CDR3: CSVETGDNYGYTF
DNA: TGCAGCGTTGAGACAGGGGATAACTATGGCTACACCTTC
V: TRBV29-1
J: TRBJ1-2
D: TRBD1
size: -

CDR3: CASSEGTAYQPQHF
DNA: TGTGCCAGCAGCGAGGGGACAGCTTATCAGCCCCAGCATTTT
V: TRBV7-6
J: TRBJ1-5
D: TRBD1
size: -

CDR3: CASSEVGGAYEQFF
DNA: TGTGCCAGCAGCGAAGTGGGGGGCGCCTATGAGCAGTTCTTC
V: TRBV9
J: TRBJ2-1
D: -
size: -

CDR3: CASTSGTYEQYF
DNA: TGTGCCAGCACCAGCGGAACATACGAGCAGTACTTC
V: TRBV7-9
J: TRBJ2-7
D: -
size: -

CDR3: CASMEASEAFF
DNA: TGTGCCAGCATGGAAGCCAGCGAAGCTTTCTTT
V: TRBV11-2
J: TRBJ1-1
D: -
size: -

CDR3: CASRMTGELFF
DNA: TGTGCCAGCAGAATGACCGGGGAGCTGTTTTTT
V: TRBV2
J: TRBJ2-2
D: -
size: -

CDR3: CASSYGTSGYEQYF
DNA: TGTGCCAGCAGCTACGGGACTAGCGGCTACGAGCAGTACTTC
V: TRBV5-4
J: TRBJ2-7
D: TRBD2
size: -

CDR3: CASSTDRVGETQYF
DNA: TGTGCCAGCAGCACCGACAGGGTAGGGGAGACCCAGTACTTC
V: TRBV27
J: TRBJ2-5
D: TRBD1
size: -

CDR3: CASSIQGAGQPQHF
DNA: TGTGCCAGCAGTATACAGGGGGCAGGCCAGCCCCAGCATTTT
V: TRBV27
J: TRBJ1-5
D: TRBD1
size: -

CDR3: CSVPIRAGYTF
DNA: TGCAGCGTTCCCATTAGAGCCGGGTACACCTTC
V: TRBV29-1
J: TRBJ1-2
D: -
size: -

CDR3: CASSVTSNGKNIQYF
DNA: TGTGCCAGCAGCGTAACTAGCAACGGCAAAAACATTCAGTACTTC
V: TRBV7-2
J: TRBJ2-4
D: -
size: few

CDR3: CASSQAADQETQYF
DNA: TGCGCCAGCAGCCAAGCGGCGGACCAAGAGACCCAGTACTTC
V: TRBV4-1
J: TRBJ2-5
D: -
size: -

CDR3: CASSLFGGPLYEQYF
DNA: TGTGCCAGCAGTTTATTCGGCGGTCCCCTCTACGAGCAGTACTTC
V: TRBV27
J: TRBJ2-7
D: -
size: -

CDR3: CASSLTSGNSYEQYF
DNA: TGTGCCAGCAGCTTAACTAGCGGGAATAGCTACGAGCAGTACTTC
V: TRBV7-9
J: TRBJ2-7
D: TRBD2
size: -

CDR3: CASSGQAGSSYNEQFF
DNA: TGTGCCAGCAGTGGTCAGGCGGGATCCTCCTACAATGAGCAGTTCTTC
V: TRBV6-1
J: TRBJ2-1
D: -
size: -